These 16 T cell receptor beta chains came from one sample sequenced in a study of blood T cell repertoires in COVID-19 (dated by TCRdb to 2019 to 2021). Library preparation employed the immunoSEQ multiplex PCR assay. As stored in TCRdb, this immuneACCESS dataset retains in-frame rearrangements with V and J assigned. A fraction of the clones does not appear; measured against another copy, unresolved V genes explain less than half of the discrepancy, and the remainder lacks a known reason. The sample data list around 22,000 clones, and approximately 91% of these were observed just once. The ten biggest clones cover about 3.1% of the sample. Sequencing was carried out using peripheral blood. The receptors shown here come from a woman between 70 and 85 years old with active COVID-19.

CDR3 bases: TGTGCCAGCAGTTACTCAGGCCCCTTAGGGGGTCAGCCCCAGCATTTT. Amino acid sequence: CASSYSGPLGGQPQHF. V and J are TRBV6-6 and TRBJ1-5; TRBD1 is a possible D gene (6 bases). CDR1 and CDR2 from the germline V gene are MNHNY and SVGAGI (reference sequence). This CDR3 comprises 16 residues. Trimming cost V 0 bases and J 6 bases, with 15 bases left between them.

The rearrangement joins TRBV6-5 to TRBJ2-7; D might be TRBD2 (6 bases). Trimming cost V 4 bases and J 1 base, with 8 bases left between them. Germline lookup yields CDR1 MNHEY and CDR2 SVGAGI. This CDR3 region has 13 residues. The CDR3 bases are TGTGCCAGCAGTTGGGGGGTTTCCTACGAGCAGTACTTC. Encoded protein: CASSWGVSYEQYF.

The chain couples TRBV20-1 to TRBJ1-5, with a tentative D call TRBD1 (6 bases). Per the germline V gene, CDR1 is DFQATT and CDR2 is SNEGSKA (reference sequence). This CDR3 has 16 amino acids. V lost 3 bases and J lost 0, with 15 bases in between. CDR3 DNA: TGCAGTGCTAGTCCGGGGGGCGTCAATAGCAATCAGCCCCAGCATTTT. Translating it yields CSASPGGVNSNQPQHF.

V and J are TRBV6-6 and TRBJ1-6; D gene uncertain. The V and J ends lost 6 bases and 10 bases respectively, with 13 bases between them. Germline V gene lookup returns CDR1 MNHNY and CDR2 SVGAGI (reference sequence). CDR3 length: 13 residues. The CDR3 loop reads CASSGGFYSPLHF. In DNA form, the CDR3 reads TGTGCCAGCAGCGGTGGTTTTTACTCACCCCTCCACTTT.

The chain is built from TRBV9 and TRBJ2-1; D perhaps matches TRBD2 (6 bases). V gave up 4 bases and J gave up 4 bases, with 12 bases separating them. CDR3 length: 14 residues. Germline lookup yields CDR1 SGDLS and CDR2 YYNGEE. CDR3 DNA: TGTGCCAGCAGCCCAGGAGGAGGGTACAATGAGCAGTTCTTC. Protein product: CASSPGGGYNEQFF. The whole variable domain, remainder taken from reference TRBV9 and TRBJ2-1, is DSGVTQTPKHLITATGQRVTLRCSPRSGDLSVYWYQQSLDQGLQFLIQYYNGEERAKGNILERFSAQQFPDLHSELNLSSLELGDSALYFCASSPGGGYNEQFFGPGTRLTVL.

The DNA of the CDR3 is TGTGCCAGTAGTTTGAGCGGGAGTCGGGATGAGCAGTTCTTC. Encoded protein: CASSLSGSRDEQFF. This rearrangement joins TRBV19 to TRBJ2-1; TRBD2 matches at 8 bases. V shed 5 bases and J 8 bases; nucleotides not matched to a gene: 8. Germline values: CDR1 LNHDA, CDR2 SQIVND (reference sequence). There are 14 residues in the CDR3. Based on the CDR3 plus reference TRBV19 and TRBJ2-1, the full variable domain is DGGITQSPKYLFRKEGQNVTLSCEQNLNHDAMYWYRQDPGQGLRLIYYSQIVNDFQKGDIAEGYSVSREKKESFPLTVTSAQKNPTAFYLCASSLSGSRDEQFFGPGTRLTVL.

The chain links TRBV9 to TRBJ2-1; 12 bases are shared with TRBD2. V shed 4 bases and J 4 bases; nucleotides not matched to a gene: 3. Germline V lookup: CDR1 SGDLS, CDR2 YYNGEE. CDR3 length equals 15 residues. Written as DNA, the CDR3 is TGTGCCAGCAGCCCCGGACTAGCGGGGTACAATGAGCAGTTCTTC. Its protein product is CASSPGLAGYNEQFF.

The rearrangement joins TRBV28 to TRBJ1-5; a weak D match, TRBD1 (6 bases). Deletions cut 1 base from V and 0 bases from J, with 10 bases between. The CDR3 contains 16 residues. Germline values: CDR1 MDHEN, CDR2 SYDVKM. The CDR3 DNA sequence: TGTGCCAGCAGTTTATTAGCAGGGGTTAGCAATCAGCCCCAGCATTTT. Residues: CASSLLAGVSNQPQHF.

This clone was detected a few times. The chain carries TRBV19 and TRBJ1-2; no clear D. Germline V gives CDR1 LNHDA, CDR2 SQIVND (reference sequence). The V end lost 7 bases, the J end lost 0 bases, and 15 bases lay between the germline ends. The CDR3 has 15 residues. The DNA for the CDR3 is TGTGCCAGTACCACGGGAAGCCCGCCTAACTATGGCTACACCTTC. Protein product: CASTTGSPPNYGYTF.

The chain combines TRBV19 with TRBJ2-5; D not resolved. The germline V and J ends were trimmed by 5 bases and 5 bases, with 9 bases remaining between them. The CDR3 consists of 12 residues. Germline V gives CDR1 LNHDA, CDR2 SQIVND (reference sequence). The chain's CDR3 is CASSSGPETQYF. The CDR3 DNA sequence: TGTGCCAGTAGTTCCGGTCCGGAGACCCAGTACTTC.

The chain uses TRBV6-6 and TRBJ1-2; D possibly corresponds to TRBD1 (5 bases). The CDR3 extends over 12 amino acids. Deletions cut 4 bases from V and 10 bases from J, with 13 bases between. From germline, CDR1 is MNHNY and CDR2 SVGAGI (reference sequence). CDR3 residues: CASSLEGRDYTF. CDR3 bases: TGTGCCAGCAGTTTGGAGGGGCGAGACTACACCTTC.

CDR3 nucleotides: TGCGCCAGCAGCCTCCAGGGCGGGAGCTATGAGCAGTTCTTC. It yields the protein CASSLQGGSYEQFF. The rearrangement joins TRBV5-1 to TRBJ2-1, with TRBD2 matching over 7 bases. After removal of 4 bases from V and 8 bases from J, the junction contained 9 bases not matched to a gene. The CDR3 has 14 residues. The germline V gene encodes CDR1 SGHRS and CDR2 YFSETQ.

The rearrangement links TRBV2 to TRBJ1-1, with D possibly matching TRBD1 (6 bases). The ends were cut back, 6 bases at V and 6 bases at J, with 14 bases in the middle. The CDR3 extends over 13 amino acids. From germline, CDR1 is SNHLY and CDR2 FYNNEI. The CDR3 region is CASRVDRQAEAFF. In DNA, the CDR3 is TGTGCCAGCAGAGTCGACAGGCAGGCTGAAGCTTTCTTT. The whole variable domain, remainder taken from reference TRBV2 and TRBJ1-1, is EPEVTQTPSHQVTQMGQEVILRCVPISNHLYFYWYRQILGQKVEFLVSFYNNEISEKSEIFDDQFSVERPDGSNFTLKIRSTKLEDSAMYFCASRVDRQAEAFFGQGTRLTVV.

This rearrangement joins TRBV12-3 or TRBV12-4 to TRBJ2-7, with D possibly being TRBD2 (6 bases). The CDR3 is 13 amino acids. The V end lost 6 bases, the J end lost 9 bases, and 18 bases lay between the germline ends. Here the CDR3 reads CASRGGILYGQYF. CDR3 DNA: TGTGCCAGCAGGGGGGGTATACTATATGGGCAGTACTTC.

This rearrangement joins TRBV24-1 to TRBJ2-5; 8 nucleotides align to TRBD2. With V trimmed by 3 bases and J by 5 bases, 13 bases remained unmatched. The CDR3 sequence is 17 residues long. Germline CDR1 and CDR2: KGHDR and SFDVKD. CDR3 loop: CATSDPFLAGGGETQYF. The CDR3 coding sequence is TGTGCCACCAGTGATCCTTTCTTGGCGGGAGGTGGGGAGACCCAGTACTTC.

The V and J genes are TRBV29-1 and TRBJ2-1; 10 nucleotides align to TRBD2. The germline CDR1 and CDR2 sequences are SQVTM and ANQGSEA. The V segment lost 8 bases and the J segment 3 bases; nucleotides outside the gene matches: 4. The CDR3 is 13 amino acids. CDR3 nucleotide sequence: TGCAGCACGACTAGCGGGTTCTACAATGAGCAGTTCTTC. Translating it yields CSTTSGFYNEQFF.